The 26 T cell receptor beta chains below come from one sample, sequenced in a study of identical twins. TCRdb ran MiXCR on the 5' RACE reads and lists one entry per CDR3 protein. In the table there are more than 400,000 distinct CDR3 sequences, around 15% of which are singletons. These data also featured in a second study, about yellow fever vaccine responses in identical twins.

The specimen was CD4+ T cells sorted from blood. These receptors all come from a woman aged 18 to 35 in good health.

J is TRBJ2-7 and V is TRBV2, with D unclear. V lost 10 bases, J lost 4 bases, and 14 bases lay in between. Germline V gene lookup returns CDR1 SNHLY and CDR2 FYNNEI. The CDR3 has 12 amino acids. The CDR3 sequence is CATCLLGYEQYF. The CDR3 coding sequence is TGTGCCACCTGCCTGTTGGGATACGAGCAGTACTTC.

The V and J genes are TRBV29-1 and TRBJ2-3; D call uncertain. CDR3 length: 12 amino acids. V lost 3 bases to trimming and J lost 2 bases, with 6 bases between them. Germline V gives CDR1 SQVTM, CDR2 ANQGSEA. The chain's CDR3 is CSVDINTDTQYF. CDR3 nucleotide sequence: TGCAGCGTTGACATAAACACAGATACGCAGTATTTT.

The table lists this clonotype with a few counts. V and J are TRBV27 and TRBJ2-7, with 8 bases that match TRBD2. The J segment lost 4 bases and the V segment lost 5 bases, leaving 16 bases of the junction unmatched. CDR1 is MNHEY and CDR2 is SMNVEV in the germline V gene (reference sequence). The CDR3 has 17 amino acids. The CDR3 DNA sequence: TGTGCCAGCAGTCTCCGGCCGAGCGGGGGTCACTATTACGAGCAGTACTTC. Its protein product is CASSLRPSGGHYYEQYF.

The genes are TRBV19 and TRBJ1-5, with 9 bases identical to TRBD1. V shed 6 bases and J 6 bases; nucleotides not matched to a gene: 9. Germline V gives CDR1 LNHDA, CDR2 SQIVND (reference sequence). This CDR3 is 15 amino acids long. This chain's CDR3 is CASSTGTGIIQPQHF. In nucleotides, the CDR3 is TGTGCCAGTAGCACCGGGACAGGGATTATTCAGCCCCAGCATTTT.

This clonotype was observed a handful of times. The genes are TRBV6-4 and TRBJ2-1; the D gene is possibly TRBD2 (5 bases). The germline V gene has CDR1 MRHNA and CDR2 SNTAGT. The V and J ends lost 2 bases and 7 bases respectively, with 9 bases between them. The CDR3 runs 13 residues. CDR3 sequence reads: CASSDEGVNEQFF. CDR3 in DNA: TGTGCCAGCAGTGACGAGGGCGTTAATGAGCAGTTCTTC.

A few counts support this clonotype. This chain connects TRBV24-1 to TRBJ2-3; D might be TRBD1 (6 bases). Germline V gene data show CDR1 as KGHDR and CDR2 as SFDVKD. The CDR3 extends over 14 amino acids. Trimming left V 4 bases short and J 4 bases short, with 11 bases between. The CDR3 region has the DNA TGTGCCACCAGTGAGGACAGACGGTCAGATACGCAGTATTTT. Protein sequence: CATSEDRRSDTQYF.

CDR3 sequence reads: CASSSERGTDTQYF. The CDR3 bases are TGCGCCAGCAGCTCCGAGCGGGGCACAGATACGCAGTATTTT. The V gene is TRBV5-1, the J gene TRBJ2-3; perhaps TRBD2 as D (6 bases). This CDR3 region has 14 residues. V lost 3 bases and J 1 base, leaving 9 bases between the germline ends. Germline V gene lookup returns CDR1 SGHRS and CDR2 YFSETQ.

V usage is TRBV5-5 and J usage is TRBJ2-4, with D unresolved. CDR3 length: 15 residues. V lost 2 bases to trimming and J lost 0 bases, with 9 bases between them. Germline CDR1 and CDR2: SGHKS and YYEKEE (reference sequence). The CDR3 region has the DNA TGTGCCAGCAGCTTCTTCCTACCAGCCAAAAACATTCAGTACTTC. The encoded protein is CASSFFLPAKNIQYF.

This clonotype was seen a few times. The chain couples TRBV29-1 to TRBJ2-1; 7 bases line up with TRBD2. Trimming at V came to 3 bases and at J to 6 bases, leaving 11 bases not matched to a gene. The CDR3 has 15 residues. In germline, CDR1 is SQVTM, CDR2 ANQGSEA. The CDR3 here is CSVDRGTTGGNEQFF. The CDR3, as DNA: TGCAGCGTTGACCGAGGGACTACCGGAGGCAATGAGCAGTTCTTC.

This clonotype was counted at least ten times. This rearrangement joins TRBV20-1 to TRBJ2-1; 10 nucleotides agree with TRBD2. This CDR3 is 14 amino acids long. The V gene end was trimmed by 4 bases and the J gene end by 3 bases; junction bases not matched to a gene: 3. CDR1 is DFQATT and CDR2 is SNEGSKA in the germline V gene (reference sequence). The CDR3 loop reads CSANGLADYNEQFF. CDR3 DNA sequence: TGCAGTGCTAATGGACTAGCGGACTACAATGAGCAGTTCTTC.

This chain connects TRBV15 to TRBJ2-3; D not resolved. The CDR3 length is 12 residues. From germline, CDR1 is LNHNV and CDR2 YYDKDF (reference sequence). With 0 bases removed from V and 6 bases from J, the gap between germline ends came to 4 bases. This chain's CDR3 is CATSRDSDTQYF. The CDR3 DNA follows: TGTGCCACCAGCAGAGATAGCGATACGCAGTATTTT.

The CDR3 DNA reads TGTGCCAGCAGTGCCGCCGGGAACCCACTTGGAGATACGCAGTATTTT. Amino acid sequence: CASSAAGNPLGDTQYF. The chain couples TRBV6-1 to TRBJ2-3; D might be TRBD2 (5 bases). Germline-derived CDR1 and CDR2 are MNHNS and SASEGT. This CDR3 has 16 amino acids. V lost 4 bases to trimming and J lost 5 bases, with 19 bases between them.

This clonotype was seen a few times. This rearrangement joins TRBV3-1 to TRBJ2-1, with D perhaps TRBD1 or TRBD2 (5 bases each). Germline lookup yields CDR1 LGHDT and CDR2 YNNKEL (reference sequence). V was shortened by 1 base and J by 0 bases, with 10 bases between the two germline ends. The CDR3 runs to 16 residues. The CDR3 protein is CASSQVWGSSYNEQFF. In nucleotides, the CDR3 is TGTGCCAGCAGCCAAGTTTGGGGGAGCTCCTACAATGAGCAGTTCTTC.

In DNA form, the CDR3 reads TGTGCCAGCCTCGAGGGTTTCAACACCGGGGAGCTGTTTTTT. It translates to CASLEGFNTGELFF. J is TRBJ2-2 and V is TRBV5-5, with a tentative D call TRBD2 (5 bases). Germline V gives CDR1 SGHKS, CDR2 YYEKEE (reference sequence). The V end lost 7 bases, the J end lost 2 bases, and 12 bases lay between the germline ends. The CDR3 is 14 amino acids.

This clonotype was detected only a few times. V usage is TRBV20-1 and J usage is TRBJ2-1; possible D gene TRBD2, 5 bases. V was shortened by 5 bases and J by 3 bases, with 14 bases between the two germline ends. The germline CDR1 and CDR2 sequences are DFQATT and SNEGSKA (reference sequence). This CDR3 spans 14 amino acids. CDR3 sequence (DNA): TGCAGTGCTCCCGGGCCAGCGGACTACAATGAGCAGTTCTTC. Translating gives CSAPGPADYNEQFF.

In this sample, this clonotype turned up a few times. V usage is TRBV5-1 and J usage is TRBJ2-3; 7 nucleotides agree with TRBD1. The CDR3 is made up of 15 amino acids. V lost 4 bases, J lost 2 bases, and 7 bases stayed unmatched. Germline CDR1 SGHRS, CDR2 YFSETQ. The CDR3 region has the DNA TGCGCCAGCAGCCGACAGGGAAGCCCCACAGATACGCAGTATTTT. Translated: CASSRQGSPTDTQYF.

The CDR3, as DNA: TGTGCCAGCAGACCCCAGGGTAGAAGTTTCACAGATACGCAGTATTTT. Encoded protein: CASRPQGRSFTDTQYF. This rearrangement joins TRBV2 to TRBJ2-3, with D possibly being TRBD1 (5 bases). The CDR3 length is 16 residues. CDR1 and CDR2 (germline): SNHLY, FYNNEI. V was cut by 6 bases and J by 2 bases, with 18 bases left in between.

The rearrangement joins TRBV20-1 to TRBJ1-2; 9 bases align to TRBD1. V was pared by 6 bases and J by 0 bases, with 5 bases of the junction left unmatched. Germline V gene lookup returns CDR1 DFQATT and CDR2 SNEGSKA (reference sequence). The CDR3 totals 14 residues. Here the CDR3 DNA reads TGCAGTGCAAGGACAGGGGACGCTAACTATGGCTACACCTTC. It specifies CSARTGDANYGYTF.

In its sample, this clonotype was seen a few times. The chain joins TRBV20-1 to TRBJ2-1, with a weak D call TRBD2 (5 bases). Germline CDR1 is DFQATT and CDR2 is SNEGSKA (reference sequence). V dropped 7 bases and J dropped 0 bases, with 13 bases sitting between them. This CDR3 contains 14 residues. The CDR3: CSGTDYRSYNEQFF. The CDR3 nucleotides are TGCAGTGGCACAGACTACCGCTCCTACAATGAGCAGTTCTTC.

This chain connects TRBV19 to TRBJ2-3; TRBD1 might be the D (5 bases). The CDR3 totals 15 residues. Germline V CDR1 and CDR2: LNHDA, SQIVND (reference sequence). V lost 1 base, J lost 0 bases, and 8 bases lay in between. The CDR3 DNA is TGTGCCAGTAGTATAGGACAGCCTAGCACAGATACGCAGTATTTT. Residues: CASSIGQPSTDTQYF.

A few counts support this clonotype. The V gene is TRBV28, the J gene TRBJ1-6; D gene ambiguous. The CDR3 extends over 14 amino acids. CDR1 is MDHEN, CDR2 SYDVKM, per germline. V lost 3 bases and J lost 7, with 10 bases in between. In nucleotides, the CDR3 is TGTGCCAGCAGTTTTGGGCAGTCAAATTCACCCCTCCACTTT. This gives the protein CASSFGQSNSPLHF.

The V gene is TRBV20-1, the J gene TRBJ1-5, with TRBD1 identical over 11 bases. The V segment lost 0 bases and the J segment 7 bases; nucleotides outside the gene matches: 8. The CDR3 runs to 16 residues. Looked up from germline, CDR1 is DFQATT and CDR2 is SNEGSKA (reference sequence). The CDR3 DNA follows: TGCAGTGCTAGAGATCGGAGGTGGGACAGGGGGCAGCCCCAGCATTTT. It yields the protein CSARDRRWDRGQPQHF.

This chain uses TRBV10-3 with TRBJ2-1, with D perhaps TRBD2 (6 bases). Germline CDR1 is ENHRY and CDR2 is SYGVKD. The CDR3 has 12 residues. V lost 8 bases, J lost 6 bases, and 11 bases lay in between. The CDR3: CAIGNSGNEQFF. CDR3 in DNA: TGTGCCATCGGGAATAGCGGCAATGAGCAGTTCTTC.

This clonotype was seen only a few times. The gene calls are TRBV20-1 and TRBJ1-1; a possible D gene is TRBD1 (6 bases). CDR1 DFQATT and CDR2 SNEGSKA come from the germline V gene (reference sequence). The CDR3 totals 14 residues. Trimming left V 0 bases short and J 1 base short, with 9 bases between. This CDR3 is CSARDDRSNTEAFF. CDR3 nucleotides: TGCAGTGCTAGAGATGACAGGTCGAACACTGAAGCTTTCTTT.

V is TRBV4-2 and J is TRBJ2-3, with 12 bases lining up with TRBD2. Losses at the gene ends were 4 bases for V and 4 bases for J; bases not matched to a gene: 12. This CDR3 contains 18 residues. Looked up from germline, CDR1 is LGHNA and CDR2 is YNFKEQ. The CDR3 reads CASSPGSRLAGVADTQYF. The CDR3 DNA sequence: TGTGCCAGCAGCCCCGGATCGAGACTAGCGGGAGTGGCAGATACGCAGTATTTT.

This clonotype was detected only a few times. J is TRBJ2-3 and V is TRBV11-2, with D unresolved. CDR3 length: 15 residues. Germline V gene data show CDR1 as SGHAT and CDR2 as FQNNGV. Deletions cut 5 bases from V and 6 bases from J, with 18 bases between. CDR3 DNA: TGTGCCAGCAGCGACCCCGTAGGGTCGTTGGATACGCAGTATTTT. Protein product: CASSDPVGSLDTQYF. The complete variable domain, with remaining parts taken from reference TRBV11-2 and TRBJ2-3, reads EAGVAQSPRYKIIEKRQSVAFWCNPISGHATLYWYQQILGQGPKLLIQFQNNGVVDDSQLPKDRFSAERLKGVDSTLKIQPAKLEDSAVYLCASSDPVGSLDTQYFGPGTRLTVL.